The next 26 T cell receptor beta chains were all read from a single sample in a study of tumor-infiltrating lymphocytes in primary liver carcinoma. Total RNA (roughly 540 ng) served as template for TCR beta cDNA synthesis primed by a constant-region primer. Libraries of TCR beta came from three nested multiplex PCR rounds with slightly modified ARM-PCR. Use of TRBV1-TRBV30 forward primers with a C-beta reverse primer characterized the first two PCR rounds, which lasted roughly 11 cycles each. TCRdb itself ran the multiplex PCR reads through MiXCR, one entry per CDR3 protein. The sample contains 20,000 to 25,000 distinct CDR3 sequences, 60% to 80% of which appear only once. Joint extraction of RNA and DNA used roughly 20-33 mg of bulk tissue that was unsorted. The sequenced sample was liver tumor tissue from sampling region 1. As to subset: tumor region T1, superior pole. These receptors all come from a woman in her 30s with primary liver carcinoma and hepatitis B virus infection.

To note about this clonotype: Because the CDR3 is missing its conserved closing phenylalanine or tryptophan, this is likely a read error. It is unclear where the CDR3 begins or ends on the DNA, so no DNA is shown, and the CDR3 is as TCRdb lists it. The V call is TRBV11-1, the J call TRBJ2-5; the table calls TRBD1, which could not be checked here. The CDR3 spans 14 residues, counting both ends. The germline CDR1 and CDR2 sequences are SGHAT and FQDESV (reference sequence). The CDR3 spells CASSLAGREETQYM.

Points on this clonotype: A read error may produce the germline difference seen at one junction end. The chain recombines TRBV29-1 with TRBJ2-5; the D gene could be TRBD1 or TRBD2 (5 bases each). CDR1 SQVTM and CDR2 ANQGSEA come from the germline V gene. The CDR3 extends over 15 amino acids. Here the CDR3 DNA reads TGCGGCGTTGAAACCGGAAGGGGAGTGAGGGAGACACAGAACTTC. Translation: CGVETGRGVRETQNF.

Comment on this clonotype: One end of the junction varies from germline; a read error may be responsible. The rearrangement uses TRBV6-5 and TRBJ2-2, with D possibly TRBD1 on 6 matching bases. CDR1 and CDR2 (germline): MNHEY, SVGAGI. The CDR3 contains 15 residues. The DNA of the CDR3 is TGTGCCAGCAGTCCACGGACAGTGTTCACCTGGGAGCTGTTTTTT. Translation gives CASSPRTVFTWELFF.

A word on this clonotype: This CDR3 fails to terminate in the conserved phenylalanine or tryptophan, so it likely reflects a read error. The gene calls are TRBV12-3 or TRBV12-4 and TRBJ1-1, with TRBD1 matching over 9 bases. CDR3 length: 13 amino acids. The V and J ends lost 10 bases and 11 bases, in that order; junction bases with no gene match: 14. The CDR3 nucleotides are TGTGCCATCAGCATCGGACAGGGGATGACGGCTTTCGTT. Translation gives CAISIGQGMTAFV.

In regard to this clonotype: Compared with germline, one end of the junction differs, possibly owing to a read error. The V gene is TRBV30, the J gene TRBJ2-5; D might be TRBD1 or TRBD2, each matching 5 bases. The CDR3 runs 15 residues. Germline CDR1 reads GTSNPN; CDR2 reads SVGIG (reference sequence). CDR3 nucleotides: TGTCCCTGGAAGGTCTTGGGCGCGACCCTAGGGACCGAGTACTTC. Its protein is CPWKVLGATLGTEYF. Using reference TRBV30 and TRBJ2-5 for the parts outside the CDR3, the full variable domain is SQTIHQWPATLVQPVGSPLSLECTVEGTSNPNLYWYRQAAGRGLQLLFYSVGIGQISSEVPQNLSASRPQDRQFILSSKKLLLSDSGFYLCPWKVLGATLGTEYFGPGTRLLVL.

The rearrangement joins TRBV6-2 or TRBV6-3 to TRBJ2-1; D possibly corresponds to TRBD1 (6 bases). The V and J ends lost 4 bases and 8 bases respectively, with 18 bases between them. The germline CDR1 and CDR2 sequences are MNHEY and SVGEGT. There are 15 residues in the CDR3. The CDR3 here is CASSFRDISSHEQFF. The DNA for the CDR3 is TGTGCCAGCAGTTTTCGGGACATCAGCTCCCATGAGCAGTTCTTC.

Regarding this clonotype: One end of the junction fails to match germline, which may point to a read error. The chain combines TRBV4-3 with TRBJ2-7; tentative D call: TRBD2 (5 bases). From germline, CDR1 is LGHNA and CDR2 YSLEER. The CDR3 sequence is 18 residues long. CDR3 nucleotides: TGCGCCAGCAACCAAGCTGTGAGGGTGGGTCACATTAGCTACGAGCAGTACTTC. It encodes CASNQAVRVGHISYEQYF.

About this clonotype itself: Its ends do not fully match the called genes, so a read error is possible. The CDR3 nucleotides are TGCAGCGTTGTTGGTTGGACTTGGGAACTGTTTTTT. Amino acid sequence: CSVVGWTWELFF. This chain links TRBV29-1 with TRBJ2-2; D possibly corresponds to TRBD2 (5 bases). The germline V gene has CDR1 SQVTM and CDR2 ANQGSEA. The CDR3 runs 12 residues.

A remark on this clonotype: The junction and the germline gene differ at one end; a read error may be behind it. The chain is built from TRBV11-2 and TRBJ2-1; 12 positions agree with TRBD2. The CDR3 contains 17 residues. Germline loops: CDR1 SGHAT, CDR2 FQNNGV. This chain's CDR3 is CASSLTSGRFLGDEQFF. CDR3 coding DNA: TGCGCCAGCAGTCTTACTAGCGGGAGGTTCCTAGGCGATGAGCAGTTCTTC.

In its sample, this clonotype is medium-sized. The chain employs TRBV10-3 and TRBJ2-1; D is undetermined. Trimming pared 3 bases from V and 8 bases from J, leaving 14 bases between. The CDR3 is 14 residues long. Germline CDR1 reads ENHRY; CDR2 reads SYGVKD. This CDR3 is CAISDVGGIDEQFF. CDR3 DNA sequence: TGTGCCATCAGTGACGTTGGTGGGATAGATGAGCAGTTCTTC.

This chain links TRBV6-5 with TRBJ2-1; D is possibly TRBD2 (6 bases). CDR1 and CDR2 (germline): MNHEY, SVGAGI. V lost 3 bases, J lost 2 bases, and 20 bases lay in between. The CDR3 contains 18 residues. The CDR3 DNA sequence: TGTGCCAGCAGTTATCGCACCAGGGCCCTAGCGACCTACAATGAGCAGTTCTTC. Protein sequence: CASSYRTRALATYNEQFF.

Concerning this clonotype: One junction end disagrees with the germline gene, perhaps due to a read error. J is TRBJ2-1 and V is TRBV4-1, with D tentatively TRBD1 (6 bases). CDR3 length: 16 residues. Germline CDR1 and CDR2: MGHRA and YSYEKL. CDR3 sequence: CASSQESSTGYNEQLF. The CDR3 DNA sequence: TGCGCCAGCAGCCAAGAGTCATCGACAGGATACAATGAGCAGCTCTTC.

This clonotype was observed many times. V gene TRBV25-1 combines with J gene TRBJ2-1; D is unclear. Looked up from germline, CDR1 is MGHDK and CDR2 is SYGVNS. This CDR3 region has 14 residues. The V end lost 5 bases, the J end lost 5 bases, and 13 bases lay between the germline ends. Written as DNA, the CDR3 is TGTGCCAGCAGTTCAGCCGGGTCCAACAATGAGCAGTTCTTC. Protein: CASSSAGSNNEQFF.

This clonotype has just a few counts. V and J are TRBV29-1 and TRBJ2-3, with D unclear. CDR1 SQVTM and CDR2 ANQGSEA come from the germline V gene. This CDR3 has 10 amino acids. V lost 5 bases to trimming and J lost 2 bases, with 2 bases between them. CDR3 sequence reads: CSVSTDTQYF. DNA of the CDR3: TGCAGCGTTTCCACAGATACGCAGTATTTT.

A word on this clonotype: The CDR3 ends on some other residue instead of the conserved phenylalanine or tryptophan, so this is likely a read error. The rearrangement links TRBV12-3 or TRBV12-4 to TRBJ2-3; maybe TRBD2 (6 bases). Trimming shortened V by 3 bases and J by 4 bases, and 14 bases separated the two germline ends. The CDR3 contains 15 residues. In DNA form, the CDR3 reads TGTGCCAGCAGTTTTCCCGCTCCTAGCGCAGATACGCAGTATCTT. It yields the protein CASSFPAPSADTQYL.

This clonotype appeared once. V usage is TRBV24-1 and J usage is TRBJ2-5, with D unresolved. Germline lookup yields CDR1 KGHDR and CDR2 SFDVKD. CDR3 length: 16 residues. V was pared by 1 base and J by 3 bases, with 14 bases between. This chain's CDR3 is CATSDFQSAVKETQYF. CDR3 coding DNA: TGTGCCACCAGTGATTTCCAAAGCGCAGTTAAAGAGACCCAGTACTTC.

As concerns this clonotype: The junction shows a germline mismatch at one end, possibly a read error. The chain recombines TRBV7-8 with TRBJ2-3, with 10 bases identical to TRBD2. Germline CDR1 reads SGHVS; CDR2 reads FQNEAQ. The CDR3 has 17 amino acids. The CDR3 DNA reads TGTGCCAGCGGCTTAGTAGAGGCTAGCGGGAGCACAGATACGCAGTATTTC. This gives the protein CASGLVEASGSTDTQYF.

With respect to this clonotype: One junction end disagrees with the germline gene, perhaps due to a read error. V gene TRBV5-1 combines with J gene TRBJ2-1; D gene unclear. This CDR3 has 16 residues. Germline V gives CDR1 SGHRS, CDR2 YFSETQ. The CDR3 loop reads CASTPSPGYSYSEQFF. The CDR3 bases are TGTGCCAGCACCCCGTCCCCAGGCTATTCCTACAGTGAGCAGTTCTTC. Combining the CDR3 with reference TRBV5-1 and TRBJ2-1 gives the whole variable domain KAGVTQTPRYLIKTRGQQVTLSCSPISGHRSVSWYQQTPGQGLQFLFEYFSETQRNKGNFPGRFSGRQFSNSRSEMNVSTLELGDSALYLCASTPSPGYSYSEQFFGPGTRLTVL.

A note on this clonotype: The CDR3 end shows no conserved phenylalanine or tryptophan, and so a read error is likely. CDR3 loop: CASSSGRGRTMSSYEQYY. DNA of the CDR3: TGTGCCAGCAGTTCGGGTCGCGGTCGTACTATGAGCTCCTATGAGCAGTACTAC. The genes are TRBV7-8 and TRBJ2-7; D call uncertain. The germline V gene has CDR1 SGHVS and CDR2 FQNEAQ. This CDR3 spans 18 amino acids.

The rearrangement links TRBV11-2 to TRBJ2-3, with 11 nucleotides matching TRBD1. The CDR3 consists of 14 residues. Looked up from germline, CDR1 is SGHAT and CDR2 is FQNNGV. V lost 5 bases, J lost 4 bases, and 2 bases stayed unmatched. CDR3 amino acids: CASSLDRGPDTQYF. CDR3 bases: TGTGCCAGCAGCCTGGACAGGGGGCCAGATACGCAGTATTTT.

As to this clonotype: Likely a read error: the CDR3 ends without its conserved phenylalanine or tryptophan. DNA for the CDR3: TGTGCCAGCGGGAAAGGGACATGGGATTCAGCCCTCCACATT. Amino acids: CASGKGTWDSALHI. This chain uses TRBV11-2 with TRBJ1-6, with D possibly being TRBD1 (6 bases). Germline values: CDR1 SGHAT, CDR2 FQNNGV. The CDR3 contains 14 residues.

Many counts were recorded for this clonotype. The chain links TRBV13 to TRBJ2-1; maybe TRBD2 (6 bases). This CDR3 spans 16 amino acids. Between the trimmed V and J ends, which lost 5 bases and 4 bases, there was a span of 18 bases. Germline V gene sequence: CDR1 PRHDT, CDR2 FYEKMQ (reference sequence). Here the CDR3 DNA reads TGTGCCAGCAGCCTCGGGACCTGCGGGGCATACAATGAGCAGTTCTTC. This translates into CASSLGTCGAYNEQFF.

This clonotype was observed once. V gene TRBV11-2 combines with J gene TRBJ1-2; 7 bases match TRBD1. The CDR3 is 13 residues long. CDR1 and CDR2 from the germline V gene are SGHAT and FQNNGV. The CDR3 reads CDNTQGGGGAHTF. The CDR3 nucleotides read TGTGACAACACTCAGGGGGGGGGTGGAGCCCACACCTTC.

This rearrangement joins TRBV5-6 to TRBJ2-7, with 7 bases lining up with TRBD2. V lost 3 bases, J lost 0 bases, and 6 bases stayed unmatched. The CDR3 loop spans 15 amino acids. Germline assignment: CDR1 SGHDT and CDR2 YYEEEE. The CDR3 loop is CASSSRIAGSYEQYF. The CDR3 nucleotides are TGTGCCAGCAGCTCCCGGATAGCGGGCTCCTACGAGCAGTACTTC.

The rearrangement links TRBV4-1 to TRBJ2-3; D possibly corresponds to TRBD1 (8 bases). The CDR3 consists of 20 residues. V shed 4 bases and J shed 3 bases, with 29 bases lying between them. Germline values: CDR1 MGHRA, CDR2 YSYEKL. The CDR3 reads CASSPQQGGSIVAGTDTQYF. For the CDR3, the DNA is TGCGCCAGCAGCCCGCAACAGGGGGGCTCCATAGTAGCGGGTACAGATACGCAGTATTTT.

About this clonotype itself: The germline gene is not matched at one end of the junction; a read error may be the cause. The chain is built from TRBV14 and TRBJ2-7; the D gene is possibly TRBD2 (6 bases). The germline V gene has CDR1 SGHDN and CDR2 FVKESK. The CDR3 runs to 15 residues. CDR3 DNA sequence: TGTGCCAACAGCCAGGCGGCGGGAAGTGACTACGAGCAGTACTTC. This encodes CANSQAAGSDYEQYF.